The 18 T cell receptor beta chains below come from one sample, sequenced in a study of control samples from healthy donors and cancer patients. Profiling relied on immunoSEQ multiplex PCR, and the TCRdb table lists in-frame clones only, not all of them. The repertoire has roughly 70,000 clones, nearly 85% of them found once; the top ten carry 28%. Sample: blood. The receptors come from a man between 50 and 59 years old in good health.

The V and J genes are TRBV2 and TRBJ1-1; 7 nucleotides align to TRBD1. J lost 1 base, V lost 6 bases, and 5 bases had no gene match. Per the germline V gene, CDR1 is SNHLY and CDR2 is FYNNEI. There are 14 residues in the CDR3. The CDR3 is CASRYGTENTEAFF. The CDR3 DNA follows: TGTGCCAGCAGATACGGGACAGAGAACACTGAAGCTTTCTTT.

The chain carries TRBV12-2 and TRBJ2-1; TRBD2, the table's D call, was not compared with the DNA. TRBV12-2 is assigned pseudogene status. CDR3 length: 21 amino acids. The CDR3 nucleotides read TGTGCAAGTCGCTTAGCGGGTTCGACTAGCGGGAGTCTTAGCTCCTACAATGAGCAGTTCTTC. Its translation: CASRLAGSTSGSLSSYNEQFF.

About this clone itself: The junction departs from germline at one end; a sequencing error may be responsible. The DNA for the CDR3 is TGTGCCAGCAGGTTAGCGGGAGCGGAATACGAGCAGTACTTC. Translated: CASRLAGAEYEQYF. The J gene is TRBJ2-7, the V gene TRBV11-1; 9 bases are shared with TRBD2. CDR3 size: 14 residues. Per the germline V gene, CDR1 is SGHAT and CDR2 is FQDESV (reference sequence).

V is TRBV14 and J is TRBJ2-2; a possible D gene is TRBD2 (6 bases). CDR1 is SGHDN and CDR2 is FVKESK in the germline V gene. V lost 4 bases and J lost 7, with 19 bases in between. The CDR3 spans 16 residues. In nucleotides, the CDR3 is TGTGCCAGCAGCCCGCTGCGGGGAGATATAGGCGGGGAGCTGTTTTTT. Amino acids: CASSPLRGDIGGELFF. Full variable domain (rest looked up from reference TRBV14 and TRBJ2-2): EAGVTQFPSHSVIEKGQTVTLRCDPISGHDNLYWYRRVMGKEIKFLLHFVKESKQDESGMPNNRFLAERTGGTYSTLKVQPAELEDSGVYFCASSPLRGDIGGELFFGEGSRLTVL.

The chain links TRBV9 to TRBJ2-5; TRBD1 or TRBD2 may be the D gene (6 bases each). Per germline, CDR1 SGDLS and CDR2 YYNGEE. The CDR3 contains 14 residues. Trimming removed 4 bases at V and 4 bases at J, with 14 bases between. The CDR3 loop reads CASSPRGGRETQYF. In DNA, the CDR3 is TGTGCCAGCAGCCCCCGTGGGGGGCGAGAGACCCAGTACTTC.

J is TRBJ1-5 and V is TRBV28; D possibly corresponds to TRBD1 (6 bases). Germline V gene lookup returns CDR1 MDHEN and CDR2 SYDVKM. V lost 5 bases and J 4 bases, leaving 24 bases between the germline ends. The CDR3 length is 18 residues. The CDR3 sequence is CASSPSPGLGTLNQPQHF. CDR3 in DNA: TGTGCCAGCAGTCCCTCCCCGGGTCTCGGGACACTTAATCAGCCCCAGCATTTT.

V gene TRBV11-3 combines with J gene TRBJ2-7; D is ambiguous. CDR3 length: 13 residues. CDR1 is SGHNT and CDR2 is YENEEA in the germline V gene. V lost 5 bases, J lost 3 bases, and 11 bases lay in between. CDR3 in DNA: TGTGCCAGCAGCATAAGAGTGGGCTACGAGCAGTACTTC. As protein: CASSIRVGYEQYF. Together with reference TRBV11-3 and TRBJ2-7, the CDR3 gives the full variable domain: EAGVVQSPRYKIIEKKQPVAFWCNPISGHNTLYWYLQNLGQGPELLIRYENEEAVDDSQLPKDRFSAERLKGVDSTLKIQPAELGDSAVYLCASSIRVGYEQYFGPGTRLTVT.

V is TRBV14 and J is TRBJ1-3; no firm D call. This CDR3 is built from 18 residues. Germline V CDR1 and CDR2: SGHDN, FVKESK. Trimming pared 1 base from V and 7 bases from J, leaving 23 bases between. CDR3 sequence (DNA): TGTGCCAGCAGCCAAGGGACGGTGACTCCTATCTGGAGGAACACCATATATTTT. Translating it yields CASSQGTVTPIWRNTIYF.

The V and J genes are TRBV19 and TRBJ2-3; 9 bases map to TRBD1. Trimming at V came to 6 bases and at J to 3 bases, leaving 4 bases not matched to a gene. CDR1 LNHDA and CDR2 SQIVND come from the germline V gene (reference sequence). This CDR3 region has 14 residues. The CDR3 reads CASRNGQGTDTQYF. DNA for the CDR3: TGTGCCAGTAGGAACGGACAGGGGACAGATACGCAGTATTTT.

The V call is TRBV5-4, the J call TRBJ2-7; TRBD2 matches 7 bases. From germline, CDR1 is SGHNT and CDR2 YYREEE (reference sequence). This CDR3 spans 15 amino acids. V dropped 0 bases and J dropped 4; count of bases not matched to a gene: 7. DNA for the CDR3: TGTGCCAGCAGCTTGGCGGCGGCCGGGGGGTACGAGCAGTACTTC. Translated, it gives CASSLAAAGGYEQYF.

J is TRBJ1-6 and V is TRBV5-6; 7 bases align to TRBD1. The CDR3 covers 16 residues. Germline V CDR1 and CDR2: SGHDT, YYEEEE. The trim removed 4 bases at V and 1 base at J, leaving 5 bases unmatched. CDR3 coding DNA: TGTGCCAGCAGCCAACAGGGGAGGTCCTATAATTCACCCCTCCACTTT. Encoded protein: CASSQQGRSYNSPLHF.

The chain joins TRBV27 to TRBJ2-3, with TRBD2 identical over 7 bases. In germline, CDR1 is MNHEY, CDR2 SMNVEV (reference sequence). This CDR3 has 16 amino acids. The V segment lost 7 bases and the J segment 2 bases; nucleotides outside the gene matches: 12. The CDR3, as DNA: TGTGCCAGCACAACCTCGGGGCGGGAGCCCACAGATACGCAGTATTTT. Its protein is CASTTSGREPTDTQYF.

The CDR3 reads CASTMPGLASKDIQYF. CDR3 DNA: TGCGCCAGCACTATGCCGGGACTAGCGAGCAAGGACATTCAGTACTTC. This chain links TRBV10-2 with TRBJ2-4, with 10 nucleotides matching TRBD2. This CDR3 spans 16 amino acids. CDR1 is WSHSY and CDR2 is SAAADI in the germline V gene. The trim removed 7 bases at V and 8 bases at J, leaving 14 bases unmatched.

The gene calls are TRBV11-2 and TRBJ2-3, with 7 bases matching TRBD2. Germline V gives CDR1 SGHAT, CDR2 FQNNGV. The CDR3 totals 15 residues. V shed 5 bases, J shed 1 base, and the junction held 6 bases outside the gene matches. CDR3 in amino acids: CASSRSSGGTDTQYF. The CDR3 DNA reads TGTGCCAGCAGCCGATCTAGCGGAGGCACAGATACGCAGTATTTT.

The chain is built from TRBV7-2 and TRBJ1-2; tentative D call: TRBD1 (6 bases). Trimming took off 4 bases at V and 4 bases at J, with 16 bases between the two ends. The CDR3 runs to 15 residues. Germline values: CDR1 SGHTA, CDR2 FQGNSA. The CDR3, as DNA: TGTGCCAGCAGCTCTAAACAGGGTATAGGCTATGGCTACACCTTC. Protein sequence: CASSSKQGIGYGYTF.

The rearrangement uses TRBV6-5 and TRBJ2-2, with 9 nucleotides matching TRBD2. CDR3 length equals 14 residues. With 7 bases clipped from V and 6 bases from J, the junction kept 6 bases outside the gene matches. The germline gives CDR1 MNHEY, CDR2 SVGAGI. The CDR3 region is CASNLAGAPGELFF. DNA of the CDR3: TGTGCCAGCAATTTAGCGGGAGCTCCCGGGGAGCTGTTTTTT.

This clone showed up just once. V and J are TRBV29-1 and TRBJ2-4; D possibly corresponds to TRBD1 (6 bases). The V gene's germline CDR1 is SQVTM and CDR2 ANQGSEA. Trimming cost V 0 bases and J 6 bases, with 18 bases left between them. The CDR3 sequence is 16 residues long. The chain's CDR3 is CSVEEGPLVGGNIQYF. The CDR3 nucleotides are TGCAGCGTTGAAGAAGGACCCCTCGTAGGGGGAAACATTCAGTACTTC.

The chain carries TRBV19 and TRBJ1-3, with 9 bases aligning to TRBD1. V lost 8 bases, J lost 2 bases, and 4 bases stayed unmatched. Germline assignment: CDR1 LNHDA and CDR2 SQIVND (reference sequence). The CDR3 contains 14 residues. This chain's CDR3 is CASLDRGTGNTIYF. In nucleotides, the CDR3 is TGTGCCAGTCTGGACAGGGGTACTGGAAACACCATATATTTT.